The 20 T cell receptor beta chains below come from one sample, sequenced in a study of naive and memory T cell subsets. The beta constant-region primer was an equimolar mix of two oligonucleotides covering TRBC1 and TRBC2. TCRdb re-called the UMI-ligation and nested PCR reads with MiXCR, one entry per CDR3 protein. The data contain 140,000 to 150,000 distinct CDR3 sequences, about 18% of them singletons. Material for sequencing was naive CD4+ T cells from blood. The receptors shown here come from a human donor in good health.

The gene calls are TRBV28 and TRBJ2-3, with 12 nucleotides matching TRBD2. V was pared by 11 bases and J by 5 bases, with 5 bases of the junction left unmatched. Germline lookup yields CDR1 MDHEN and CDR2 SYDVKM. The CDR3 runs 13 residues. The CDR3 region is CAGGLAGLDTQYF. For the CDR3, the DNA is TGTGCCGGCGGACTAGCGGGACTAGATACGCAGTATTTT.

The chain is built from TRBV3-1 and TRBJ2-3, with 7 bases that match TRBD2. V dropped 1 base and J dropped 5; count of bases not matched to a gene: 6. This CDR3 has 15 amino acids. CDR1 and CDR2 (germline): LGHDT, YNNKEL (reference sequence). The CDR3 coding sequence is TGTGCCAGCAGCCAAGCCTCGGCGGGGGTAGATACGCAGTATTTT. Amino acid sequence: CASSQASAGVDTQYF.

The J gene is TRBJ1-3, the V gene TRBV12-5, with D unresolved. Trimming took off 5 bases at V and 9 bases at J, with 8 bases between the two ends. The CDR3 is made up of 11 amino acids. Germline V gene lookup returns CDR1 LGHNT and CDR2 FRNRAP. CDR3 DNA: TGTGCTAGTGGTGTTAAGGGCACCATATATTTT. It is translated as CASGVKGTIYF.

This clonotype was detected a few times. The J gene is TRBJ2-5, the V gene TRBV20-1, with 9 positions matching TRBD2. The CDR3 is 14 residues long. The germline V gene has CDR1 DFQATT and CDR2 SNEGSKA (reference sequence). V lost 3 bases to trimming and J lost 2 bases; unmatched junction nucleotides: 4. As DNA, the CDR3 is TGCAGTGCTAGTAGGGCGGGAGGGCAAGAGACCCAGTACTTC. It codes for CSASRAGGQETQYF.

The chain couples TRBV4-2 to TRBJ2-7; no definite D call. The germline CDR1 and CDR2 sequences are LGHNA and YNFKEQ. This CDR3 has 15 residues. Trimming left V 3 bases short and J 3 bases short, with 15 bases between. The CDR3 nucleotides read TGTGCCAGCAGCCAGACGGCTAGTCCCGACTACGAGCAGTACTTC. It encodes CASSQTASPDYEQYF.

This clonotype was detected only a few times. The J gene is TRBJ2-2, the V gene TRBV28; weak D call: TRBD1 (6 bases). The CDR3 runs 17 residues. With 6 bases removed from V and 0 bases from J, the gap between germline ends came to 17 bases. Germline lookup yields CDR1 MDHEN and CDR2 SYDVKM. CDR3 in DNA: TGTGCCAGCAGCTCCCCTGGGGGCCCCGCGAACACCGGGGAGCTGTTTTTT. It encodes CASSSPGGPANTGELFF.

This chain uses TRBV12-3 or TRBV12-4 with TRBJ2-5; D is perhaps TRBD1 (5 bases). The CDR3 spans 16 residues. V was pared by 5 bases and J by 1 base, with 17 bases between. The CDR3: CASSPPTRVLQETQYF. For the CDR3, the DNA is TGTGCCAGCAGTCCCCCCACCAGGGTCCTCCAAGAGACCCAGTACTTC.

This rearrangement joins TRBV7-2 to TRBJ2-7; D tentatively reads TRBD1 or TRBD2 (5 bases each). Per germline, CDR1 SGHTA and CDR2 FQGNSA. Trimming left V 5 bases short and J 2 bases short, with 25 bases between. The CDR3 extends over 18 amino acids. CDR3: CASSPRGEPASPTYEQYF. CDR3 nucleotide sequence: TGTGCCAGCAGCCCTAGAGGGGAGCCCGCCAGCCCTACCTACGAGCAGTACTTC.

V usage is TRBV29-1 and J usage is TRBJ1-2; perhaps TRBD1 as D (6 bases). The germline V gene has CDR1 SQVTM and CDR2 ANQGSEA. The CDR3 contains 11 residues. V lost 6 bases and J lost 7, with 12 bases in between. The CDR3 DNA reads TGCAGCGTCGACAGGTTTTCTGGCTACACCTTC. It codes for CSVDRFSGYTF.

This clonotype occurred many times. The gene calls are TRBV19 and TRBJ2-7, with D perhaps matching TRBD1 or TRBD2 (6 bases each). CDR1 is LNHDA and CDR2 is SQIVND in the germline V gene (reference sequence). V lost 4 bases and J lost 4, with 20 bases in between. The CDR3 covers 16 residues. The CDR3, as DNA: TGTGCCAGTAGTAACTTACCGGGAGACAGGACGTACGAGCAGTACTTC. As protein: CASSNLPGDRTYEQYF.

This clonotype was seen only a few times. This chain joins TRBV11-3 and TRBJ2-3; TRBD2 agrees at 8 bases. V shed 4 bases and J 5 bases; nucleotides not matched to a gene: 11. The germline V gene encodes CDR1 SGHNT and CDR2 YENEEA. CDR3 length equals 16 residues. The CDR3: CASSSPDPGGKDTQYF. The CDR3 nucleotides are TGTGCCAGCAGCTCCCCGGACCCGGGAGGGAAAGATACGCAGTATTTT. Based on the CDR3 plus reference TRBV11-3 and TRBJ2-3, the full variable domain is EAGVVQSPRYKIIEKKQPVAFWCNPISGHNTLYWYLQNLGQGPELLIRYENEEAVDDSQLPKDRFSAERLKGVDSTLKIQPAELGDSAVYLCASSSPDPGGKDTQYFGPGTRLTVL.

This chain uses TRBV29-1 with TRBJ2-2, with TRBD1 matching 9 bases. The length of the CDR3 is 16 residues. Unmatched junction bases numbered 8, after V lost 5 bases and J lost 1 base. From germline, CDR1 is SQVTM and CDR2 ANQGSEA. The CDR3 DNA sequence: TGCAGCGTTCTCCTCGGGACAGGGTTGAACACCGGGGAGCTGTTTTTT. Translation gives CSVLLGTGLNTGELFF.

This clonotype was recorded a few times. CDR3 sequence: CATSDTGSNNEQFF. The CDR3 DNA sequence: TGTGCCACCAGTGATACGGGGTCCAACAATGAGCAGTTCTTC. The chain employs TRBV24-1 and TRBJ2-1, with D maybe TRBD2 (5 bases). Trimming took off 3 bases at V and 5 bases at J, with 10 bases between the two ends. The CDR3 sequence is 14 residues long. Germline values: CDR1 KGHDR, CDR2 SFDVKD.

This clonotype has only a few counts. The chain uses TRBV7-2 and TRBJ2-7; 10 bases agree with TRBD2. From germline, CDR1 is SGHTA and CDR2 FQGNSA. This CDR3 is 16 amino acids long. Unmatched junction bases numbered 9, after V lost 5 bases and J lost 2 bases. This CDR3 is CASSRPLAGDTYEQYF. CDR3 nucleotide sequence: TGTGCCAGCAGCCGTCCCCTAGCGGGAGATACCTACGAGCAGTACTTC.

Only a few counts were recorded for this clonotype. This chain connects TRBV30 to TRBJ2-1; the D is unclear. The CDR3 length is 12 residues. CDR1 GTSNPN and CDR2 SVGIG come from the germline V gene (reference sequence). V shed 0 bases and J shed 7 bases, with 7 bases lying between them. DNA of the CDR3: TGTGCCTGGAGTGTAGTGTCAAATGAGCAGTTCTTC. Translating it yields CAWSVVSNEQFF.

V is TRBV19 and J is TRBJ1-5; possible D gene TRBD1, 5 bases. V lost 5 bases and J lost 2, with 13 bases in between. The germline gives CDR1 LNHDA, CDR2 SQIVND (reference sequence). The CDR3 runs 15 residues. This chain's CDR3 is CASSQIQGGNQPQHF. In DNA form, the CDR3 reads TGTGCCAGTAGTCAGATCCAGGGTGGCAATCAGCCCCAGCATTTT.

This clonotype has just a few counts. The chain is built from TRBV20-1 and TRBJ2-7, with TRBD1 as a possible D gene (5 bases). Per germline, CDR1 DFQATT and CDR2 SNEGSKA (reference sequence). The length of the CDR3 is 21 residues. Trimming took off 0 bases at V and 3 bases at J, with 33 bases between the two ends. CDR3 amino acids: CSARDPLPPVGSRQISYEQYF. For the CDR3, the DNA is TGCAGTGCTAGAGATCCTCTACCTCCAGTTGGATCCAGACAGATAAGCTACGAGCAGTACTTC.

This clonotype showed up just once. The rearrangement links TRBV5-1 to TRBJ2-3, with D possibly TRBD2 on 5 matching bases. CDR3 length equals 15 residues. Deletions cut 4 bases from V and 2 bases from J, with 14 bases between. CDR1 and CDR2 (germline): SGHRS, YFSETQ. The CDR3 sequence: CASSLTGDDTDTQYF. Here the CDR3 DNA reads TGCGCCAGCAGCCTGACCGGGGATGACACAGATACGCAGTATTTT.

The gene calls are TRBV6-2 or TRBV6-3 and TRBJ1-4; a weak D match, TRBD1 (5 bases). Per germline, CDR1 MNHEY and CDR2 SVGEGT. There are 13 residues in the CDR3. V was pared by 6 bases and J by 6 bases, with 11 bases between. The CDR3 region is CASRRDGYEKLFF. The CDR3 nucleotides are TGTGCCAGCAGACGGGACGGCTATGAAAAACTGTTTTTT.

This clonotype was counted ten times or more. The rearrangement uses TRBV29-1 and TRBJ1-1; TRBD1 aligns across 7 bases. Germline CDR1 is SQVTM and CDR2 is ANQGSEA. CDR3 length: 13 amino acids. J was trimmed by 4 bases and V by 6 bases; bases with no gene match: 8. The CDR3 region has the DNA TGCAGCGTGTTACAGGGGATTGGCACTGAAGCTTTCTTT. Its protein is CSVLQGIGTEAFF.